A single sample is the source of the 27 T cell receptor beta chains below, sequenced in a study of lymphopenia after photon versus proton radiotherapy. This table comes from immunoSEQ multiplex PCR, and its TCRdb copy is limited to in-frame clones, with some not included. This sample has around 42,000 clones, with 85% found just once. This sample comprised peripheral blood, obtained from a patient treated with photon-based radiotherapy. The receptors derive from a man aged 40-49 years with gastric cancer.

The V and J genes are TRBV7-2 and TRBJ1-5; TRBD1 might be the D (5 bases). Per germline, CDR1 SGHTA and CDR2 FQGNSA. Trimming shortened V by 5 bases and J by 4 bases, and 12 bases separated the two germline ends. The CDR3 loop spans 14 amino acids. CDR3 loop: CASSPRDGNQPQHF. The CDR3 DNA reads TGTGCCAGCAGCCCCCGGGACGGTAATCAGCCCCAGCATTTT.

The chain has TRBV6-5 and TRBJ1-2; D unresolved. Germline V gene data show CDR1 as MNHEY and CDR2 as SVGAGI. The V end lost 2 bases, the J end lost 0 bases, and 4 bases lay between the germline ends. The CDR3 is made up of 13 amino acids. The CDR3 here is CASSYAANYGYTF. The CDR3 DNA reads as TGTGCCAGCAGTTACGCAGCTAACTATGGCTACACCTTC.

The chain employs TRBV11-2 and TRBJ1-2; D perhaps matches TRBD1 (6 bases). V shed 5 bases and J shed 8 bases, with 21 bases lying between them. Germline assignment: CDR1 SGHAT and CDR2 FQNNGV. This CDR3 contains 15 residues. Here the CDR3 reads CASSTSGTLAWGYTF. CDR3 nucleotide sequence: TGTGCCAGCAGCACATCCGGGACACTTGCCTGGGGCTACACCTTC.

The chain uses TRBV5-4 and TRBJ2-7, with 7 bases that match TRBD2. From germline, CDR1 is SGHNT and CDR2 YYREEE (reference sequence). Unmatched junction bases numbered 5, after V lost 1 base and J lost 4 bases. This CDR3 is 14 amino acids long. DNA for the CDR3: TGTGCCAGCAGCTTGACTAGCGAAGTTTACGAGCAGTACTTC. Amino acids: CASSLTSEVYEQYF.

The rearrangement uses TRBV4-1 and TRBJ1-4; 7 bases agree with TRBD1. Germline CDR1 and CDR2: MGHRA and YSYEKL. This CDR3 comprises 14 residues. J gave up 6 bases and V 4 bases, and 5 bases lay outside the gene matches. CDR3 region: CASSPAQGYEKLFF. CDR3 in DNA: TGCGCCAGCAGCCCCGCACAGGGGTATGAAAAACTGTTTTTT.

This chain links TRBV4-1 with TRBJ2-7, with D hard to call. CDR3 length equals 13 residues. Germline CDR1 reads MGHRA; CDR2 reads YSYEKL. V lost 1 base and J 5 bases, leaving 9 bases between the germline ends. The CDR3 region is CASSQGAADEQYF. For the CDR3, the DNA is TGCGCCAGCAGCCAAGGCGCGGCGGACGAGCAGTACTTC.

The chain joins TRBV5-6 to TRBJ2-1, with 7 bases that match TRBD1. Trimming took 6 bases from V and 3 from J; bases not matched to a gene: 12. CDR1 is SGHDT, CDR2 YYEEEE, per germline. This CDR3 region has 16 residues. The CDR3 region is CASTPGDRLYYNEQFF. The CDR3 nucleotides read TGTGCCAGCACCCCAGGGGACAGACTCTACTACAATGAGCAGTTCTTC.

This clone was seen only once. The chain is built from TRBV30 and TRBJ1-1; TRBD1 matches at 9 bases. Germline CDR1 GTSNPN, CDR2 SVGIG (reference sequence). Trimming at V came to 2 bases and at J to 3 bases, leaving 10 bases not matched to a gene. The CDR3 contains 16 residues. The CDR3 DNA is TGTGCCTGGAGTCAGGGGACAGGGAGGAAGGACACTGAAGCTTTCTTT. It codes for CAWSQGTGRKDTEAFF.

A remark on this clone: At one end the junction does not follow the germline gene, possibly because of a read error. This chain connects TRBV7-9 to TRBJ1-3; the D is unclear. From germline, CDR1 is SEHNR and CDR2 FQNEAQ (reference sequence). CDR3 length: 12 residues. The DNA of the CDR3 is TGTGCCACCAGCATCTCTGGAAACACCACATATTTT. It specifies CATSISGNTTYF.

This clone was counted once. J is TRBJ2-1 and V is TRBV10-3; TRBD1 or TRBD2 may be the D gene (6 bases each). The V gene's germline CDR1 is ENHRY and CDR2 SYGVKD. V shed 3 bases and J shed 9 bases, with 12 bases lying between them. The CDR3 spans 13 residues. CDR3 in amino acids: CAISDLEGGEQFF. The CDR3 DNA follows: TGTGCCATCAGTGACCTAGAGGGGGGTGAGCAGTTCTTC.

The chain has TRBV6-1 and TRBJ1-4; TRBD1 matches 7 bases. The junction had 9 bases not matched to a gene; V was cut back by 0 bases and J by 8 bases. The length of the CDR3 is 16 residues. Germline assignment: CDR1 MNHNS and CDR2 SASEGT. In DNA, the CDR3 is TGTGCCAGCAGTGAAGCCCCGACAGGGATTGGAGAAAAACTGTTTTTT. Its translation is CASSEAPTGIGEKLFF.

The V and J genes are TRBV6-5 and TRBJ2-1; TRBD1 might be the D (6 bases). This CDR3 comprises 13 residues. Trimming shortened V by 6 bases and J by 9 bases, and 15 bases separated the two germline ends. Germline V lookup: CDR1 MNHEY, CDR2 SVGAGI. CDR3 nucleotide sequence: TGTGCCAGCAGCCCCCGACAGGCCGGTGAGCAGTTCTTC. Its translation is CASSPRQAGEQFF.

The sample holds one count of this clone. V and J are TRBV29-1 and TRBJ1-2, with D maybe TRBD1 (5 bases). The CDR3 is made up of 12 amino acids. The germline V and J ends were trimmed by 4 bases and 9 bases, with 15 bases remaining between them. Germline V lookup: CDR1 SQVTM, CDR2 ANQGSEA. CDR3 sequence: CSVVGEAVSYTF. The CDR3 bases are TGCAGCGTTGTAGGGGAAGCGGTAAGCTACACCTTC.

V and J are TRBV4-2 and TRBJ2-2; 10 nucleotides align to TRBD1. The CDR3 sequence is 15 residues long. With 8 bases clipped from V and 6 bases from J, the junction kept 9 bases outside the gene matches. Germline CDR1 LGHNA, CDR2 YNFKEQ. CDR3 loop: CASLTGTGEPGELFF. The DNA for the CDR3 is TGTGCCAGCCTCACCGGGACAGGGGAGCCCGGGGAGCTGTTTTTT.

The chain employs TRBV7-9 and TRBJ2-5, with a possible D match to TRBD1 (6 bases). Trimming removed 3 bases at V and 5 bases at J, with 16 bases between. Germline V gene data show CDR1 as SEHNR and CDR2 as FQNEAQ (reference sequence). CDR3 length equals 15 residues. CDR3 residues: CASSFERGGFETQYF. In nucleotides, the CDR3 is TGTGCCAGCAGCTTCGAACGAGGGGGTTTCGAGACCCAGTACTTC.

This chain links TRBV5-1 with TRBJ2-3, with 13 bases fitting TRBD2. Germline lookup yields CDR1 SGHRS and CDR2 YFSETQ. CDR3 length: 14 amino acids. The J segment lost 3 bases and the V segment lost 8 bases, leaving 3 bases of the junction unmatched. The CDR3 is CASRTSGGTDTQYF. CDR3 bases: TGCGCCAGTCGGACTAGCGGGGGAACAGATACGCAGTATTTT.

In this sample, this clone is medium-sized. Other DNA sequences of this sample code for an identical CDR3. CDR3 sequence reads: CASSEGQGNSGNTIYF. As DNA, the CDR3 is TGTGCCAGCAGTGAGGGACAGGGCAACTCTGGAAACACCATATATTTT. This chain connects TRBV2 to TRBJ1-3, with 9 bases aligning to TRBD1. CDR3 length: 16 residues. Per the germline V gene, CDR1 is SNHLY and CDR2 is FYNNEI. V dropped 3 bases and J dropped 0; count of bases not matched to a gene: 3.

This rearrangement joins TRBV19 to TRBJ2-1; TRBD2 agrees at 10 bases. The CDR3 extends over 17 amino acids. The V gene's germline CDR1 is LNHDA and CDR2 SQIVND (reference sequence). J lost 4 bases, V lost 3 bases, and 9 bases had no gene match. CDR3 region: CASSIPLQRGGYNEQFF. The CDR3, as DNA: TGTGCCAGTAGTATTCCCCTTCAGCGGGGGGGGTACAATGAGCAGTTCTTC. The whole variable domain, filled in from reference TRBV19 and TRBJ2-1, reads DGGITQSPKYLFRKEGQNVTLSCEQNLNHDAMYWYRQDPGQGLRLIYYSQIVNDFQKGDIAEGYSVSREKKESFPLTVTSAQKNPTAFYLCASSIPLQRGGYNEQFFGPGTRLTVL.

The chain uses TRBV9 and TRBJ2-5; weak D call: TRBD2 (6 bases). V was trimmed by 3 bases and J by 2 bases, leaving 11 bases between them. The CDR3 contains 14 residues. CDR1 and CDR2 from the germline V gene are SGDLS and YYNGEE. CDR3 protein: CASSGGTLQETQYF. The CDR3 nucleotides are TGTGCCAGCAGCGGCGGGACCCTACAAGAGACCCAGTACTTC. Drawing the rest from reference TRBV9 and TRBJ2-5, the complete variable domain is DSGVTQTPKHLITATGQRVTLRCSPRSGDLSVYWYQQSLDQGLQFLIQYYNGEERAKGNILERFSAQQFPDLHSELNLSSLELGDSALYFCASSGGTLQETQYFGPGTRLLVL.

The V call is TRBV18, the J call TRBJ2-1; D unresolved. The V end was cut by 6 bases, the J end by 6 bases, with 6 bases between. The CDR3 sequence is 11 residues long. In germline, CDR1 is KGHSH, CDR2 LQKENI. This CDR3 reads CASSPANEQFF. CDR3 bases: TGTGCCAGCTCTCCGGCCAATGAGCAGTTCTTC.

The chain combines TRBV18 with TRBJ1-2, with TRBD1 matching over 10 bases. Germline trimming cut 3 bases from V and 6 bases from J; bases unmatched to any gene: 10. The CDR3 totals 16 residues. Per germline, CDR1 KGHSH and CDR2 LQKENI. In nucleotides, the CDR3 is TGTGCCAGCTCACCGCCGGGGACAGGGGATTTGCATGGCTACACCTTC. It yields the protein CASSPPGTGDLHGYTF.

The V gene is TRBV30, the J gene TRBJ1-4; no reliable D call. The V and J ends lost 6 bases and 4 bases respectively, with 9 bases between them. CDR3 length: 12 amino acids. Germline V gene sequence: CDR1 GTSNPN, CDR2 SVGIG (reference sequence). For the CDR3, the DNA is TGTGCCTGTTTCAACGATAATGAAAAACTGTTTTTT. Encoded protein: CACFNDNEKLFF.

This rearrangement joins TRBV6-6 to TRBJ2-5; 13 nucleotides line up with TRBD2. Germline V CDR1 and CDR2: MNHNY, SVGAGI (reference sequence). The CDR3 is 15 residues long. Trimming removed 4 bases from V and 3 bases from J; junction bases left unmatched: 2. The CDR3 DNA reads as TGTGCCAGCAGTTGGACTAGCGGGGGAAAAGAGACCCAGTACTTC. Encoded protein: CASSWTSGGKETQYF.

Concerning this clone itself: A junction end diverges from the germline sequence, so it may reflect a read error. This chain uses TRBV2 with TRBJ1-2; 8 nucleotides agree with TRBD1. This CDR3 has 13 residues. CDR1 and CDR2 from the germline V gene are SNHLY and FYNNEI. CDR3 nucleotides: TGTGCCAGCAGGGAAGGGACAGGATCTGGCTACACCTTC. Translated: CASREGTGSGYTF.

The chain combines TRBV5-5 with TRBJ2-5; tentative D call: TRBD1 (6 bases). The V gene lost 4 bases and the J gene lost 4 bases, with 20 bases spanning the gap. This CDR3 region has 16 residues. Germline CDR1 reads SGHKS; CDR2 reads YYEKEE (reference sequence). CDR3 in amino acids: CASSPRTVSRTETQYF. The CDR3 nucleotides are TGTGCCAGCAGCCCCAGGACAGTGAGTAGGACAGAGACCCAGTACTTC.

The chain uses TRBV9 and TRBJ2-1; D may be TRBD1 or TRBD2 (5 bases each). Trimming cost V 0 bases and J 9 bases, with 19 bases left between them. Per the germline V gene, CDR1 is SGDLS and CDR2 is YYNGEE. CDR3 size: 16 residues. The CDR3 loop reads CASSVVGDGNFGEQFF. CDR3 coding DNA: TGTGCCAGCAGCGTAGTGGGGGACGGTAATTTCGGTGAGCAGTTCTTC. The full variable domain, completed using reference TRBV9 and TRBJ2-1, is DSGVTQTPKHLITATGQRVTLRCSPRSGDLSVYWYQQSLDQGLQFLIQYYNGEERAKGNILERFSAQQFPDLHSELNLSSLELGDSALYFCASSVVGDGNFGEQFFGPGTRLTVL.

This chain links TRBV11-1 with TRBJ1-1; TRBD1 is a possible D gene (6 bases). Trimming pared 6 bases from V and 0 bases from J, leaving 11 bases between. Germline lookup yields CDR1 SGHAT and CDR2 FQDESV (reference sequence). CDR3 length: 14 residues. CDR3: CASSTGTLNTEAFF. The CDR3 bases are TGTGCCAGCAGTACCGGGACACTGAACACTGAAGCTTTCTTT.